The subject of this entry is one T cell receptor (beta chain). Its antigen specificity is not known. Base qualities are not at hand, and no much larger clone is one base apart. The germline V gene gives CDR1 as KGHSH and CDR2 as LQKENI. Counted from cysteine to phenylalanine, this CDR3 has 13 amino acids. Only the CDR3 portion is preserved as DNA: 39 bases, with reading frame beginning at the first base. V and J are truncated by 3 bases and 5 bases respectively, leaving an intervening sequence of 11 bases. These data are taken from a study of cytomegalovirus exposure and HLA in healthy donors (TCRdb year 2017). Broadly, across the study: In an earlier analysis of some 550 of the donors, around 300 Gb of sequence data and 117 million unique TCR beta sequences from about 190 million T cells were reported. Approximately 330 gigabases of sequencing data and roughly 80 million unique TCR sequences made up an early release that covered approximately 620 HLA-typed donors. The genetic ancestry cluster associated with self-reported Caucasian donors included over 65% of the 300 to 450 genotyped donors. The study was designed to test whether signatures of past pathogen exposure could be identified by cataloging public T cell receptors. The T cell repertoires of some 700 subjects were profiled by immunosequencing and related to cytomegalovirus serostatus. Besides the first cohort of some 670 subjects, a separate validation cohort made up of 120 different subjects was used. To predict cytomegalovirus infection status, the study brought together high-throughput TCR immunosequencing, statistical association of individual TCRs with disease status, and machine learning. A later analysis re-analyzed previously published TCR beta repertoires from about 600 donors and added high-resolution HLA genotyping to study TCR occurrence patterns. The later analysis used no new phenotypic data to find candidate immune exposures, relying instead on TCR beta sequences and their occurrence across donors. An earlier analysis of 587 of the donors applied high-throughput TCR beta sequencing to assess whether each TCR beta V gene segment acted as functional or pseudogenic. Alongside the repertoire data, information on donor age, sex, ethnicity and CMV serostatus was compiled. In a later genetic analysis, genome-wide SNP genotypes for about three fifths of the 666 donors were used, and that subset was treated as a discovery cohort. All discovery cohort repertoires had been generated on a single sequencing platform. Class I and class II HLA loci were covered by the typing at four-digit resolution. The number of typed donors differed by locus: about 620-640 for A, B, C, DRB1 and DQB1; approximately 520 for DQA1; approximately 600 for DPA1; and some 450 for DPB1. Four or five DR-DQ haplotypes were treated as single units for association and clustering because of strong linkage in the cohort. Across approximately 400 genotyped donors of the cohort, an average of approximately 200,000 unique TCR beta nucleotide sequences per donor were sequenced, and about a sixth of those sequences were non-productive.

The library was obtained by the immunoSEQ multiplex PCR assay. A mixture of 60 forward primers for TCR Vbeta segments and 13 reverse primers for TCR Jbeta segments was used in the multiplex PCR. A multiplex PCR assay on genomic DNA amplified the CDR3 region of rearranged TCR beta genes. The amplified TCR beta libraries were sequenced on the Illumina HiSeq System as 87-base-pair reads. The original pipeline was this. In a later analysis, 80 million or so unique TCR beta chains were counted across the approximately 620 repertoires, and approximately 9.9 million of these chains were shared by at least two donors. Raw reads were error-corrected and collapsed into unique sequences by a nearest-neighbor algorithm in which closely related sequences were merged to remove PCR and sequencing errors. V, D and J gene segments were assigned by aligning CDR3 sequences to IMGT reference sequences. For a sequence to be retained, at least a six-nucleotide match to both a V gene segment and a J gene segment was required. A rearrangement was called productive if the CDR3 had no stop codons and remained in frame with V and J, and every other rearrangement was called non-productive. Following IMGT convention, CDR3 was defined as the stretch from the second conserved V-encoded cysteine up to the conserved J-encoded phenylalanine. Sequences without an unambiguous match to a single V gene segment were excluded from the earlier analysis of 587 of the donors. In an earlier analysis of a few hundred of the donors, V segments were called functional above 56.7% productive rearrangements and were called segregating when the between-donor standard deviation exceeded 5%. A statistical classification framework was developed to diagnose cytomegalovirus status using the catalog of TCR beta chain sequences. A later analysis assigned V and J genes by comparing TCR nucleotide sequences with IMGT/GENE-DB human TR gene sequences. The TCRdist pipeline was used in a later analysis to assign CDR3 sequences and most-parsimonious VDJ recombination scenarios. In a later analysis, each TCR beta chain was defined by its CDR3 amino acid sequence together with its V-gene family, and reads without a unique V-gene family were excluded. As a way to deal with suspected cross-contamination and a sequencing artifact, a later analysis dropped hundreds of nucleotide sequences that were highly shared and had low generation probability. In a later analysis, a clonal expansion index was calculated for each public chain from normalized within-repertoire ranks of inferred template counts. Generation probabilities in a later analysis came from a VDJ recombination model fitted to out-of-frame rearrangements, and those results were checked against IGoR. Hypergeometric tests were used in a later analysis to score TCR-TCR, TCR-HLA and TCR-CMV co-occurrence, with a repertoire-size bias correction applied to the TCR pairs. A later analysis estimated false discovery rates by permuting HLA or CMV assignments 20 times. A later analysis grouped co-occurring TCRs with DBSCAN, adding TCRdist sequence similarity when clustering within HLA-allele-positive subsets. Repertoires with fewer than 30,000 or more than 120,000 public chains, plus five repertoires with anomalous nucleotide sharing, were excluded from co-occurrence clustering. As stored in TCRdb, this immuneACCESS dataset retains in-frame rearrangements with V and J assigned. A fraction of the clones does not appear; measured against another copy, unresolved V genes explain less than half of the discrepancy, and the remainder lacks a known reason. That table furnishes V, J and clone size, whereas the DNA furnished D and trimming. The sample table contains about 120,000 clones; only one count was recorded for 75% to 85% of them. More than 8% of the sample is taken by the ten largest.

In total, approximately 690 healthy bone marrow donors made up the cohort. Cohort members were all nominally healthy when sampled, although unrecorded immune exposures were likely present. The donor was CMV seropositive and belonged to the group of 270 or so seropositive cohort members. A peripheral blood sample was collected from each donor, and TCR beta sequencing was performed on peripheral blood mononuclear cells. The Qiagen DNeasy Blood Extraction Kit was used to extract genomic DNA from the blood cell samples. The full study reports these points: Broadly in line with IMGT annotations, most TCR beta V segments showed up in productive rearrangements about 90% or about 30% of the time in an earlier analysis of several hundred of the donors. Correlated functional status among segregating V segments might be attributable to linkage disequilibrium, but an unknown experimental factor could not be ruled out. Compared with the roughly 670-donor mean, donors in an Asian-associated ancestry cluster had fewer N-insertions in productive TCRs, according to a later genetic analysis. According to a later analysis, most CMV-associated TCR beta chains appeared to be HLA-restricted, and the HLA associations seemed to be driven largely by CMV exposure. Compared with equally common non-associated chains, HLA-associated TCR beta chains in a later analysis were more clonally expanded and had lower generation probabilities. A later analysis associated 16,951 TCR beta sequences with specific HLA alleles at a false discovery rate of 0.05. Some IMGT-functional V segments, including TRBV6-2 and TRBV6-3, could not be told apart with the 87-base-pair reads, so those segments were excluded. Across donors, most TCR sequences were observed very rarely, whereas some public TCRs were present in many individuals. In the study, about 150 TCR beta chains were listed as associated with cytomegalovirus. Because counts were too low, about 17 rarely observed V segments, including chromosome 9 orphons, were excluded from the earlier analysis of fewer than 650 of the donors. A further reported finding was that TCR beta sequences accurately predicted the HLA-A and HLA-B alleles for most subjects in the first cohort. Because HLA typing was unavailable for some donors at each locus, only the typed subset was used in association tests. In a later analysis, TCR association rates were found to vary across HLA loci, with the most associated TCRs seen for DRB1 alleles and the fewest for HLA-C alleles. The only immune exposure information available for the cohort was CMV serostatus. A later genetic analysis associated a missense DCLRE1C variant with V-gene and J-gene trimming of TCR beta chains, and an independent cohort replicated the association. Cytomegalovirus status was reported to be diagnosed by the classifier with high specificity and sensitivity in both the original and validation cohorts. In vitro tests confirmed that a few of the cytomegalovirus-associated TCR beta chains recognize cytomegalovirus antigens. A cluster of highly shared sequence variants was judged likely to represent a technical artifact of the sequencing pipeline. In a later analysis, several top co-occurrence clusters were reported to appear linked to parvovirus B19, influenza, CMV and Epstein-Barr virus. Only TCR beta chains were sequenced in this cohort, and the absence of alpha or paired-chain data limited detectable features. According to the authors, the approach could potentially be generalized to other disease states and immunological phenotypes. Roughly uniform sequencing depth across donors was assumed in presence/absence analyses, although this assumption may not hold. When HLA alleles, especially DR and DQ, strongly co-occurred, TCR associations were difficult to assign to individual alleles.

The chain couples TRBV18 to TRBJ2-7; the D gene cannot be named for sure. The clonotype comes from a man aged 25-40 years in good health and CMV-seropositive. Sequencing was carried out using PBMCs. The CDR3 sequence is CASSPHPGDEQYF. The sequenced DNA: TGTGCCAGCTCACCCCACCCCGGAGACGAGCAGTACTTC.